These T cell receptor beta chains were read from a single sample in a study of shared clonotypes between healthy human individuals. Produced via immunoSEQ multiplex PCR; TCRdb's table is partial and in-frame only. The sample has approximately 1,500,000 clones, roughly 96% seen once; the top ten hold over 1%. The sequenced sample was naive CD4+ T cells sorted from blood. The receptors stem from a man younger than 45 in good health. CDR3s include the opening cysteine and the closing phenylalanine or tryptophan. D genes are given only for firm matches. Clone size is stated in some rows and not others, as once, few, many or a class when expanded.

CAIRWAGANTGELFF	TGTGCCATCAGATGGGCGGGAGCGAACACCGGGGAGCTGTTTTTT	TRBV10-3	NA	TRBD2	TRBJ2-2
CAWSPATEAFF	TGTGCCTGGAGTCCCGCCACTGAAGCTTTCTTT	TRBV30	once	NA	TRBJ1-1
CASSRGGEERELFF	TGCGCCAGCAGCCGGGGAGGGGAGGAAAGGGAGCTGTTTTTT	TRBV10-1	NA	TRBD2	TRBJ2-2
CASSVVGGTSTDTQYF	TGTGCCAGCAGCGTAGTGGGTGGGACTAGCACAGATACGCAGTATTTT	TRBV9	NA	NA	TRBJ2-3
CASSQTPWGVNTEAFF	TGCGCCAGCAGCCAAACCCCCTGGGGGGTGAACACTGAAGCTTTCTTT	TRBV4-1	NA	NA	TRBJ1-1
CATSSGGRALIPYEQYF	TGTGCCACCAGCAGCGGCGGGAGGGCCCTCATCCCCTACGAGCAGTACTTC	TRBV15	NA	TRBD2	TRBJ2-7
CASSGQPGELFF	TGTGCCAGCAGCGGGCAGCCCGGGGAGCTGTTTTTT	TRBV7-3	NA	NA	TRBJ2-2
CASSASPGSGVQIEAFF	TGTGCCAGCAGCGCCTCCCCGGGTTCGGGCGTGCAGATTGAAGCTTTCTTT	TRBV9	NA	NA	TRBJ1-1
CASSSPTGYNYGYTF	TGTGCCAGCAGTTCCCCGACAGGGTATAACTATGGCTACACCTTC	TRBV27	NA	TRBD1	TRBJ1-2
CASSLAVGQGAVIQYF	TGTGCCAGCAGCTTGGCCGTAGGACAGGGGGCGGTGATTCAGTACTTC	TRBV5-6	NA	TRBD1	TRBJ2-4
CASSQGTGETEAFF	TGTGCCAGCAGCCAGGGGACAGGGGAGACTGAAGCTTTCTTT	TRBV7-3	NA	TRBD1	TRBJ1-1
CASSRRDTVTDTQYF	TGTGCCAGTAGTCGACGGGACACCGTTACAGATACGCAGTATTTT	TRBV19	NA	NA	TRBJ2-3
CASSLAGLSSNEQFF	TGTGCCAGCAGCTTAGCGGGATTGTCGTCGAATGAGCAGTTCTTC	TRBV7-8	NA	NA	TRBJ2-1
CASSGGGNQPQHF	TGTGCCAGCAGTGGGGGAGGCAATCAGCCCCAGCATTTT	TRBV2	NA	NA	TRBJ1-5
CASSETLGTSGIQETQYF	TGTGCCAGCTCTGAAACCCTAGGGACTAGCGGGATTCAAGAGACCCAGTACTTC	TRBV18	NA	TRBD2	TRBJ2-5
CASGTDRGETQYF	TGTGCTAGTGGCACCGACAGAGGTGAGACCCAGTACTTC	TRBV12-5	NA	NA	TRBJ2-5
CASSQDRRSTEKLFF	TGTGCCAGCAGCCAGGACCGAAGAAGTACTGAAAAACTGTTTTTT	TRBV6-5	NA	NA	TRBJ1-4
CASRYPSSYEQYF	TGTGCCAGCCGATACCCGAGCTCCTACGAGCAGTACTTC	TRBV28	NA	NA	TRBJ2-7